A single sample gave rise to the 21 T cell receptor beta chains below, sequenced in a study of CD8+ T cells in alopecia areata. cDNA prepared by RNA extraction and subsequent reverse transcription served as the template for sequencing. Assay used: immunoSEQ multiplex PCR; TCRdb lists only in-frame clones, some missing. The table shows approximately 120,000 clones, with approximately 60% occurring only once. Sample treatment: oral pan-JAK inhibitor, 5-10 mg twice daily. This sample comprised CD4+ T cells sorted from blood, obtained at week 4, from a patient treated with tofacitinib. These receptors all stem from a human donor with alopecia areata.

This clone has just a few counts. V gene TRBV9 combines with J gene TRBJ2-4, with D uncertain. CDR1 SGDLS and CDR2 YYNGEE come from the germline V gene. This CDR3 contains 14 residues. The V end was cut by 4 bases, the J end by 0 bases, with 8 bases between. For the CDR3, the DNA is TGTGCCAGCAGCCCGCGACCAGCCAAAAACATTCAGTACTTC. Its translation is CASSPRPAKNIQYF.

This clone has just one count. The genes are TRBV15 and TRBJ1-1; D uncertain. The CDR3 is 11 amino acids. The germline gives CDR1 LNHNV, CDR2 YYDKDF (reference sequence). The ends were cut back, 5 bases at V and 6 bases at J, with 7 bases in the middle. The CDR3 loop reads CATSGGAEAFF. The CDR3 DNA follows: TGTGCCACCAGCGGTGGGGCTGAAGCTTTCTTT.

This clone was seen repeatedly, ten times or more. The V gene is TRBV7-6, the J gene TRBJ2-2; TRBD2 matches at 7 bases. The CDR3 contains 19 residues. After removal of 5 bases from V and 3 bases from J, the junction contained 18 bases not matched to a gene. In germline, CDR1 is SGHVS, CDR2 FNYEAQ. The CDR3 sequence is CASSSLGLLQRGDTGELFF. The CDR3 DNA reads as TGTGCCAGCAGCAGTTTAGGTCTACTACAGCGGGGCGACACCGGGGAGCTGTTTTTT.

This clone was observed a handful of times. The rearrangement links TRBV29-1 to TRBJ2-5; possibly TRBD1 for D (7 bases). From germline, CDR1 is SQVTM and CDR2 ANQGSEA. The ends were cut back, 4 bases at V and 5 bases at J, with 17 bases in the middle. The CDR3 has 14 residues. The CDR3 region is CSVGRARGRETQYF. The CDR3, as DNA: TGCAGCGTTGGCCGGGCCAGGGGGAGGGAGACCCAGTACTTC.

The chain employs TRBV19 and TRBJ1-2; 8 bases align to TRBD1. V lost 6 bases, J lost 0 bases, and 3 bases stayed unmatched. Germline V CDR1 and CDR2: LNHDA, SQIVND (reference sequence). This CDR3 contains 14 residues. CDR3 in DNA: TGTGCCAGTAGCCGACAGGGGACTAACTATGGCTACACCTTC. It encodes CASSRQGTNYGYTF.

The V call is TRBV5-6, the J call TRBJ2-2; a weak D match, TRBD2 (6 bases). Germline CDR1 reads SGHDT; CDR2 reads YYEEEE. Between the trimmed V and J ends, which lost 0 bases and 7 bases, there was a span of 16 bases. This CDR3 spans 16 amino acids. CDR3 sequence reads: CASSLVGGEDVGELFF. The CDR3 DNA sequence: TGTGCCAGCAGCTTGGTGGGGGGTGAGGACGTCGGGGAGCTGTTTTTT.

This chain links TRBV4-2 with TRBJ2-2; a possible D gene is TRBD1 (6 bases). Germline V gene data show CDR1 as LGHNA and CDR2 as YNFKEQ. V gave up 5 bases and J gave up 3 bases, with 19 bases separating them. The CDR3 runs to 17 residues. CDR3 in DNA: TGTGCCAGCAGCGAGCCGGGACATCGGGCTGACACCGGGGAGCTGTTTTTT. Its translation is CASSEPGHRADTGELFF.

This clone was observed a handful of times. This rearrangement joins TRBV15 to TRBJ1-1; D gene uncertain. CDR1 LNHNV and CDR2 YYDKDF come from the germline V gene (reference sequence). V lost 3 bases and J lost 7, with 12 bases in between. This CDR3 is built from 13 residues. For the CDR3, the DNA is TGTGCCACCAGCAGGGAGCCGCGGGATGAAGCTTTCTTT. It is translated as CATSREPRDEAFF.

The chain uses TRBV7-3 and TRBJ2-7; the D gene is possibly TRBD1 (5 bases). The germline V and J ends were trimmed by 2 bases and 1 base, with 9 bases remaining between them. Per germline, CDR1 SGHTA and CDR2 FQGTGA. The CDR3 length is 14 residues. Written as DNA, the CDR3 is TGTGCCAGCAGCTTAGACAGTGGGTCCTACGAGCAGTACTTC. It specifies CASSLDSGSYEQYF.

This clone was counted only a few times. The CDR3 coding sequence is TGTGCCAGCAGTTCCGGGACAGGGACCACTGAAGCTTTCTTT. This codes for CASSSGTGTTEAFF. This sequence joins TRBV7-9 and TRBJ1-1, with 9 bases lining up with TRBD1. The germline V gene encodes CDR1 SEHNR and CDR2 FQNEAQ (reference sequence). The CDR3 loop spans 14 amino acids. V was clipped by 6 bases and J by 4 bases; unmatched bases: 6.

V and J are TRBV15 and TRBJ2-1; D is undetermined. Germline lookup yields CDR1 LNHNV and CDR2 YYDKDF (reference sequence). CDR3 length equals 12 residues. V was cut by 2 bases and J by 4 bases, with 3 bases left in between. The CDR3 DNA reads TGTGCCACCAGCAGAATATACAATGAGCAGTTCTTC. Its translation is CATSRIYNEQFF.

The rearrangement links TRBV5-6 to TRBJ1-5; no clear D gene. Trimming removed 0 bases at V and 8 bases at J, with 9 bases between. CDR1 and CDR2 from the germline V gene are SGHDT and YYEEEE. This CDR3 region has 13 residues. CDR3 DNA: TGTGCCAGCAGCTTGGGGGGATATAAGCCCCAGCATTTT. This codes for CASSLGGYKPQHF.

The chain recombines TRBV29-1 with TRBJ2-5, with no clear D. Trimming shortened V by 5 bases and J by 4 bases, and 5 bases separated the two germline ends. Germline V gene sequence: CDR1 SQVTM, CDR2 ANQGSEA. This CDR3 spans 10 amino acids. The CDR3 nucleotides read TGCAGCGTTATCATAGAGACCCAGTACTTC. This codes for CSVIIETQYF.

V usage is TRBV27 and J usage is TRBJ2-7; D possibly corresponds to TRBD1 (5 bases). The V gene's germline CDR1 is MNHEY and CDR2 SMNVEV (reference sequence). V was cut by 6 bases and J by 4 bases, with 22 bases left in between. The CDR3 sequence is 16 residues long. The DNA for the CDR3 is TGTGCCAGCAGCTACCTTCCCCCACAGGTACCATACGAGCAGTACTTC. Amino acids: CASSYLPPQVPYEQYF.

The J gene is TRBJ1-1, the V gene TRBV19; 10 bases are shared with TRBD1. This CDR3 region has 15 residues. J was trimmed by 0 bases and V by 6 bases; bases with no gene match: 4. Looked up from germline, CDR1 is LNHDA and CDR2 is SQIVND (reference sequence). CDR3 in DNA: TGTGCCAGTAGGGGACAGGGGAGCGTGAACACTGAAGCTTTCTTT. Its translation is CASRGQGSVNTEAFF.

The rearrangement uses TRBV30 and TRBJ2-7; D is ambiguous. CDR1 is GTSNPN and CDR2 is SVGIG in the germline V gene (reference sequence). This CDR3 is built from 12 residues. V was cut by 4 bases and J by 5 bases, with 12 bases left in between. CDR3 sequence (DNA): TGTGCCTGGACGACCGGTATCCACGAGCAGTACTTC. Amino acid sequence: CAWTTGIHEQYF. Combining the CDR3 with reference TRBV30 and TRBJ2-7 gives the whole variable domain SQTIHQWPATLVQPVGSPLSLECTVEGTSNPNLYWYRQAAGRGLQLLFYSVGIGQISSEVPQNLSASRPQDRQFILSSKKLLLSDSGFYLCAWTTGIHEQYFGPGTRLTVT.

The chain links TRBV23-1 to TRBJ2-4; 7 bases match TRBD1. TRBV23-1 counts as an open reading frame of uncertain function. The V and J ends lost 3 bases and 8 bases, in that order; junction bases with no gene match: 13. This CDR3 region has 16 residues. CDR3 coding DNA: TGCGCCAGCAGTCAGACCGGGACAGACACTTTGGACATTCAGTACTTC. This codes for CASSQTGTDTLDIQYF.

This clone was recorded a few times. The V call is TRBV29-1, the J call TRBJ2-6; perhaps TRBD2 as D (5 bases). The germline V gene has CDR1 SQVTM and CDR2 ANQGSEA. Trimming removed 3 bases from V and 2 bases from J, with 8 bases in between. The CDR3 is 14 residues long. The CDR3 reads CSVDWGAGANVLTF. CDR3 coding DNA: TGCAGCGTTGACTGGGGAGCTGGGGCCAACGTCCTGACTTTC.

CDR3 residues: CASSLILATDTQYF. CDR3 sequence (DNA): TGTGCCAGCAGCTTAATCCTAGCAACAGATACGCAGTATTTT. This chain links TRBV7-2 with TRBJ2-3, with D perhaps TRBD2 (5 bases). This CDR3 is built from 14 residues. V was shortened by 2 bases and J by 3 bases, with 9 bases between the two germline ends. Germline V gene data show CDR1 as SGHTA and CDR2 as FQGNSA. Drawing the rest from reference TRBV7-2 and TRBJ2-3, the complete variable domain is GAGVSQSPSNKVTEKGKDVELRCDPISGHTALYWYRQSLGQGLEFLIYFQGNSAPDKSGLPSDRFSAERTGGSVSTLTIQRTQQEDSAVYLCASSLILATDTQYFGPGTRLTVL.

Here the CDR3 DNA reads TGTGCCAGCAGTGACGACAGGGTATCCGGCGAGCAGTACTTC. As protein: CASSDDRVSGEQYF. The V call is TRBV2, the J call TRBJ2-7; 7 bases fit TRBD1. With 3 bases clipped from V and 6 bases from J, the junction kept 8 bases outside the gene matches. Germline loops: CDR1 SNHLY, CDR2 FYNNEI. This CDR3 spans 14 amino acids. Complete variable domain (other parts from reference TRBV2 and TRBJ2-7): EPEVTQTPSHQVTQMGQEVILRCVPISNHLYFYWYRQILGQKVEFLVSFYNNEISEKSEIFDDQFSVERPDGSNFTLKIRSTKLEDSAMYFCASSDDRVSGEQYFGPGTRLTVT.

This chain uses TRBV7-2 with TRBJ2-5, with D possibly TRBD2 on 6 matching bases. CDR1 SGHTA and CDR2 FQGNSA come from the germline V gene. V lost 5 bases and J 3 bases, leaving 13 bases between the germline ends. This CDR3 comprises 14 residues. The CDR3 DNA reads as TGTGCCAGCAGCGCTACGAGGGAGGAAGAGACCCAGTACTTC. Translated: CASSATREEETQYF.